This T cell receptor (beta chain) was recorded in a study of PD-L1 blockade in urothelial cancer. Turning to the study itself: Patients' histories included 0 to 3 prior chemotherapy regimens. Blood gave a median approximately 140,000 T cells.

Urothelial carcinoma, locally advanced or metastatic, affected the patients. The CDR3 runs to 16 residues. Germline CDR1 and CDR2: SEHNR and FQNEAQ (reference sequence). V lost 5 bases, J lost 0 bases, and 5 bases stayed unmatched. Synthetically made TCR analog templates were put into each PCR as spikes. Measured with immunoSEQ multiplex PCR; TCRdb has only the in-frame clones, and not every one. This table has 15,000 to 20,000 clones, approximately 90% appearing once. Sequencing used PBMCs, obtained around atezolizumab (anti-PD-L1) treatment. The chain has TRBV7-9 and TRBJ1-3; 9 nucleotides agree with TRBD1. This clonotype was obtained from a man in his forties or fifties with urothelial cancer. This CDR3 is CASSGDRGFSGNTIYF. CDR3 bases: TGTGCCAGCAGCGGAGACAGGGGGTTCTCTGGAAACACCATATATTTT.